This T cell receptor (beta chain) was identified during a study of shared clonotypes between healthy human individuals. Study-wide points: Compared with memory subsets, naive subsets generally had larger estimated richness.

V lost 3 bases, J lost 11 bases, and 7 bases lay in between. The V gene's germline CDR1 is DFQATT and CDR2 SNEGSKA (reference sequence). The CDR3 is made up of 10 amino acids. The table lists this clone with a count of one. Antigen specificity is unknown. Subsets obtained from CD4+ cells comprised CD45RA+ naive and CD45RA-negative memory cells. TCRdb keeps only in-frame clones here, not all; method: immunoSEQ multiplex PCR. The sample has millions of clones; roughly 93% are singletons. Sequencing input: naive CD4+ T cells from PBMCs. Specified subset: CD45RA+ positively selected. The sequence derives from a man between 18 and 35 years old in good health. Some clones in this sample may be carry-over from other donors' samples. J is TRBJ1-4 and V is TRBV20-1; D unresolved. The CDR3, as DNA: TGCAGTGCTAGGATGGACAAACTGTTTTTT. Its translation is CSARMDKLFF.